A selection of T cell receptor beta chains follows, all from one sample in a study of glioma-infiltrating T cells after dendritic cell vaccination. Here immunoSEQ multiplex PCR was the method, and the copy in TCRdb shows in-frame clones only, minus some. The profile shows about 82,000 clones, over 85% of them singletons. This material consisted of blood, taken before dendritic cell vaccination. The receptors were gathered from a human donor with glioblastoma. Both conserved end residues are trimmed from each CDR3.

v_call cdr3_aa
TRBV7-9 ASSSETDREYGYT
TRBV29-1 SVAGDLSSYNEQF
TRBV7-6 ASRIRDSLNSYTGELF
TRBV11-3 ASSHRGTDTQY
TRBV29-1 SVATGEGNQPQH
TRBV30 AWSRSLEQY
TRBV6-5 AVSRGYEQY
TRBV2 ASSPDHTGELF
TRBV6-1 ASSEGRGNTIY
TRBV11-2 ASSLRAPPGGDEQF
TRBV5-4 ASSFSGSPSTDTQY
TRBV7-2 ASSLVWRGAVYEQY
TRBV7-9 ASSRTSGTDTQY
TRBV5-1 ASSLATSGWEEQY
TRBV7-2 ASSYSGTVLSRNTIY
TRBV9 ASSVAGSAGETQY
TRBV5-6 ASSLLRETQY
TRBV5-6 ASSSAGFGTGAYEQY
TRBV2 ASSGGTSGSKADTQY
TRBV19 ASSIGGGLDQF
TRBV6-5 ASSYTGQGRETQY
TRBV19 ASSLQGYEQY
TRBV13 ASSWSGTRNEQF
TRBV7-7 ASSSDRDAKLF
TRBV30 AWSVRDREYGYT
TRBV11-1 ASSSLADRKAGELF
TRBV11-3 ASSLVRNNEQF
TRBV19 ASSEGQGVEKLF
TRBV30 AWSRGGRQPQH
TRBV10-3 ATRDTSYEQY
TRBV25-1 ASSVPQGSTDRDEQF
TRBV2 ASSEVGAETQY
TRBV30 AWSPNQGAGDTQY
TRBV9 ASSVARGTNYGYT
TRBV19 ASSRQNSNQPQH
TRBV5-1 ASSLDSGETQY
TRBV2 ASSASGVGHEQY
TRBV7-7 ASSSGLAGEQY
TRBV5-1 ASSPQAEGVIQY
TRBV19 ASSMRQGLEPQH
TRBV2 ASSLAGEQF